These T cell receptor beta chains were read from a single sample in a study of regulatory T cells in long-lasting Graves disease. From the multiplex PCR reads, TCRdb called clonotypes with MiXCR, one entry per CDR3 protein. The sample carries 350,000 to 500,000 distinct CDR3 sequences, about a sixth recorded once. The sample was also linked to a second study, of T cells in Graves' hyperthyroidism and ophthalmopathy.

The sample here was peripheral blood mononuclear cells (PBMCs), taken at new diagnosis, from a patient treated with antithyroid drugs. These receptors were obtained from a woman aged 25 to 39 with Graves disease. The CDR3 runs from the conserved cysteine through the conserved F or W. D genes are given only for firm matches. Only some rows state a clone size, as once, few, many or a class for expanded clones.

j_gene: TRBJ2-5
abundance: -
d_gene: -
v_gene: TRBV3-1
CDR3aa: CASSPLGGRVDPETQYF
CDR3nt: TGTGCCAGCAGCCCCTTGGGGGGCAGGGTTGACCCAGAGACCCAGTACTTC

j_gene: TRBJ2-5
abundance: -
d_gene: -
v_gene: TRBV5-4
CDR3aa: CASRREGGRRETQYF
CDR3nt: TGTGCCAGCAGACGAGAGGGGGGACGGCGAGAGACCCAGTACTTC

j_gene: TRBJ2-1
abundance: many
d_gene: -
v_gene: TRBV11-2
CDR3aa: CASSPSLGDSYNEQFF
CDR3nt: TGTGCCAGCAGCCCATCTCTGGGGGACTCCTACAATGAGCAGTTCTTC

j_gene: TRBJ2-1
abundance: -
d_gene: TRBD2
v_gene: TRBV27
CDR3aa: CASSFAGLLSGGEQFF
CDR3nt: TGTGCCAGCAGTTTTGCGGGTCTATTATCGGGGGGTGAGCAGTTCTTC

j_gene: TRBJ2-2
abundance: many
d_gene: TRBD2
v_gene: TRBV28
CDR3aa: CAGISGSTGELFF
CDR3nt: TGTGCCGGTATTAGCGGGAGCACCGGGGAGCTGTTTTTT

j_gene: TRBJ2-4
abundance: many
d_gene: TRBD1
v_gene: TRBV20-1
CDR3aa: CSAGPTGDIAKNIQYF
CDR3nt: TGCAGTGCTGGCCCGACAGGGGATATTGCCAAAAACATTCAGTACTTC

j_gene: TRBJ1-2
abundance: many
d_gene: TRBD1
v_gene: TRBV7-9
CDR3aa: CASSIQGARGYTF
CDR3nt: TGTGCCAGCAGCATTCAGGGGGCGCGAGGCTACACCTTC

j_gene: TRBJ2-3
abundance: many
d_gene: -
v_gene: TRBV10-3
CDR3aa: CAIRSGQPSTDTQYF
CDR3nt: TGTGCCATCAGAAGTGGACAGCCTAGCACAGATACGCAGTATTTT

j_gene: TRBJ1-2
abundance: many
d_gene: -
v_gene: TRBV28
CDR3aa: CASSLVGGYSSNYGYTF
CDR3nt: TGTGCCAGCAGTTTGGTTGGCGGGTACAGTTCTAACTATGGCTACACCTTC

j_gene: TRBJ1-2
abundance: few
d_gene: -
v_gene: TRBV20-1
CDR3aa: CSARDRAGNYDYTF
CDR3nt: TGCAGTGCTAGAGATCGGGCAGGGAACTATGACTACACCTTC

j_gene: TRBJ2-5
abundance: -
d_gene: TRBD2
v_gene: TRBV4-2
CDR3aa: CASSQDFPGAGLSIGTQYF
CDR3nt: TGTGCCAGCAGCCAAGACTTCCCCGGGGCGGGACTAAGTATCGGGACCCAGTACTTC

j_gene: TRBJ1-3
abundance: many
d_gene: TRBD1
v_gene: TRBV3-1
CDR3aa: CASSQSGTGGNTIYF
CDR3nt: TGTGCCAGCAGCCAGTCCGGGACAGGAGGGAACACCATATATTTT